The 5 T cell receptor beta chains below all came from one sample that was sequenced in a study of T cell repertoires in cytomegalovirus infection. Via MiXCR, TCRdb re-called the reads, giving one row per CDR3 protein. The sample holds 200,000 to 300,000 distinct CDR3 sequences, around 8.7% seen once. The source material was PBMCs. The receptors stem from a human donor in good health (CMV status not recorded). Some clones in this sample may be carry-over from other donors' samples.

This clonotype was observed at least ten times. V usage is TRBV28 and J usage is TRBJ2-3; 9 bases line up with TRBD2. The ends lost 1 base at V and 5 bases at J; junction bases unmatched: 7. The CDR3 has 16 residues. Germline loops: CDR1 MDHEN, CDR2 SYDVKM. The CDR3 nucleotides are TGTGCCAGCAGTTTATTTCGGCGGGGGGGCGGAGATACGCAGTATTTT. The encoded protein is CASSLFRRGGGDTQYF.

This rearrangement joins TRBV28 to TRBJ2-3; D not certain. The CDR3 has 14 amino acids. Trimming took off 7 bases at V and 3 bases at J, with 14 bases between the two ends. Germline V CDR1 and CDR2: MDHEN, SYDVKM. The CDR3 spells CASTLVGGTDTQYF. The DNA of the CDR3 is TGTGCCAGCACCTTAGTGGGTGGGACAGATACGCAGTATTTT.

The chain uses TRBV6-2 or TRBV6-3 and TRBJ2-2, with 11 bases fitting TRBD2. The V and J ends lost 6 bases and 3 bases, in that order; junction bases with no gene match: 6. In germline, CDR1 is MNHEY, CDR2 SVGEGT. The CDR3 runs 16 residues. This CDR3 is CASRLAGVTHTGELFF. The CDR3, as DNA: TGTGCCAGCAGACTAGCGGGAGTAACCCACACCGGGGAGCTGTTTTTT.

The CDR3 region has the DNA TGTGCCACCACGGACGGCTATGGCTACACCTTC. This translates into CATTDGYGYTF. J is TRBJ1-2 and V is TRBV27; D unclear. CDR1 is MNHEY and CDR2 is SMNVEV in the germline V gene (reference sequence). V gave up 10 bases and J gave up 4 bases, with 10 bases separating them. The CDR3 covers 11 residues.

This clonotype was seen many times. This chain uses TRBV28 with TRBJ1-4, with D perhaps TRBD1 (6 bases). Deletions cut 6 bases from V and 3 bases from J, with 14 bases between. This CDR3 contains 15 residues. Germline CDR1 is MDHEN and CDR2 is SYDVKM. The CDR3 DNA reads TGTGCCAGCAGCCGAATACAGGGAGCTAATGAAAAACTGTTTTTT. This sequence encodes CASSRIQGANEKLFF.